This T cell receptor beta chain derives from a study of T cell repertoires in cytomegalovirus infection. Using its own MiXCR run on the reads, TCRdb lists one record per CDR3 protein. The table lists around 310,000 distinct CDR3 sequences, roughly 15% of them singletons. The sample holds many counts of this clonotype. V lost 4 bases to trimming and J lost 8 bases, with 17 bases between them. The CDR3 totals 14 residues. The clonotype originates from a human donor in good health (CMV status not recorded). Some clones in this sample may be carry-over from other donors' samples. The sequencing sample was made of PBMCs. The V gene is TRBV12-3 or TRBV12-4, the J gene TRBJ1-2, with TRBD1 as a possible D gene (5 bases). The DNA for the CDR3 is TGTGCCAGCAGTTATACGGGACGATTGGGGGGCTACACCTTC. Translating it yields CASSYTGRLGGYTF.